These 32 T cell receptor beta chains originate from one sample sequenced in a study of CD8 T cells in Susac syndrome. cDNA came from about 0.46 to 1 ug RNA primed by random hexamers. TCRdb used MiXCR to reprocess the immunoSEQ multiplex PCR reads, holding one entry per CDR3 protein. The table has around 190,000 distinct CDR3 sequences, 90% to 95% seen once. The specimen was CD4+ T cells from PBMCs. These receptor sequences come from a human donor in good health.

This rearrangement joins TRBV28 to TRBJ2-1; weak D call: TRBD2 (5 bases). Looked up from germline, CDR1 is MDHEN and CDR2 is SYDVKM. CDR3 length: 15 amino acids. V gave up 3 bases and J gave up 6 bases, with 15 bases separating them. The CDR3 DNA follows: TGTGCCAGCAGTTTTCTAGCACGGTCTGGCAATGAGCAGTTCTTC. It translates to CASSFLARSGNEQFF.

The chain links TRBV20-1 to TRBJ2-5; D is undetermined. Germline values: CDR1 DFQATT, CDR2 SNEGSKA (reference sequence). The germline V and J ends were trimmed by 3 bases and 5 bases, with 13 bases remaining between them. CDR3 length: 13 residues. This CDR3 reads CSASAVGWETQYF. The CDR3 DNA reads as TGCAGTGCTAGTGCGGTGGGGTGGGAGACCCAGTACTTC.

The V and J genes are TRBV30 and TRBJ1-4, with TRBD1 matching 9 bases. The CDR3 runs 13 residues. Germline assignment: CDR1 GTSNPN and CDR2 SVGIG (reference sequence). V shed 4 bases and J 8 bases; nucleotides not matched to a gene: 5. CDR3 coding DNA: TGTGCCTGGACGGACAGGGGCTGGGAAAAACTGTTTTTT. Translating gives CAWTDRGWEKLFF.

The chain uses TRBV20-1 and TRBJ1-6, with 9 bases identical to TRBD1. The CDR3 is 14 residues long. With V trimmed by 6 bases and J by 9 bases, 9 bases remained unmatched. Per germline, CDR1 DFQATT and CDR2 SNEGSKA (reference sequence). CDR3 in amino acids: CSARSGQGVSPLHF. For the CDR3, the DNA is TGCAGTGCCCGGTCGGGACAGGGTGTTTCACCCCTCCACTTT.

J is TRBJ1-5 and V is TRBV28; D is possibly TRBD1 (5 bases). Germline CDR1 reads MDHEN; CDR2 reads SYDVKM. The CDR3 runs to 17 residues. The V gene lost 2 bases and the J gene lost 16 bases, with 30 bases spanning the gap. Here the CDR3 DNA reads TGTGCCAGCAGTTTAGGCCCTCAGACCGGGGCCCCCCTTTATCGACATTTT. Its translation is CASSLGPQTGAPLYRHF.

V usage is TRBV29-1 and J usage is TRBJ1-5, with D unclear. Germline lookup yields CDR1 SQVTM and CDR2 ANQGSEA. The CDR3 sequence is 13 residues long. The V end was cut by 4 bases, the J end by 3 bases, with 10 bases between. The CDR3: CSVGANFNQPQHF. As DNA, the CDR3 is TGCAGCGTTGGCGCCAACTTCAATCAGCCCCAGCATTTT.

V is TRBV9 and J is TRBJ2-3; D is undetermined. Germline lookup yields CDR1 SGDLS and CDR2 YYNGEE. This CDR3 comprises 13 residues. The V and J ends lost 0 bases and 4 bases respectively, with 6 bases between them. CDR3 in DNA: TGTGCCAGCAGCGTAGGGATGTCAGATACGCAGTATTTT. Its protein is CASSVGMSDTQYF.

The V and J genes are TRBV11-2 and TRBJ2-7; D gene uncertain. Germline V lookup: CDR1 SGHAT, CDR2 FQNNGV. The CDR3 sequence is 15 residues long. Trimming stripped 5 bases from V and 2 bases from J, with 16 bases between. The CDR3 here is CASSRVGPSTYEQYF. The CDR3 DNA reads TGTGCCAGCAGCAGGGTGGGCCCGTCGACCTACGAGCAGTACTTC.

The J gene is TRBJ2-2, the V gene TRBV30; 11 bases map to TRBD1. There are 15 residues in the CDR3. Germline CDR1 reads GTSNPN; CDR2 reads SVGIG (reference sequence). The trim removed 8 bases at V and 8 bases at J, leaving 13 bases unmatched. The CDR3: CAGQGTGGLAGELFF. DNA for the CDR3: TGTGCCGGGCAGGGGACAGGGGGTTTGGCTGGGGAGCTGTTTTTT.

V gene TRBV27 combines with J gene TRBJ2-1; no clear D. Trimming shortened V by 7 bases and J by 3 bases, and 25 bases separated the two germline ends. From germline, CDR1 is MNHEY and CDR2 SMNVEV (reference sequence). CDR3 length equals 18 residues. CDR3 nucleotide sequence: TGTGCCAGCACCCCCTGGGCAGGCTCTCCCTTAGTCTACAATGAGCAGTTCTTC. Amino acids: CASTPWAGSPLVYNEQFF.

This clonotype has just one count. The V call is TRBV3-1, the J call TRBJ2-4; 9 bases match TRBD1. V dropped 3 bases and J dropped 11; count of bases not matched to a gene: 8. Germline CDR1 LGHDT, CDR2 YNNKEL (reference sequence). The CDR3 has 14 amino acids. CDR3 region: CASSHSDRGIFQYF. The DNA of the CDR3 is TGTGCCAGCAGCCACTCCGACAGGGGGATATTTCAGTACTTC.

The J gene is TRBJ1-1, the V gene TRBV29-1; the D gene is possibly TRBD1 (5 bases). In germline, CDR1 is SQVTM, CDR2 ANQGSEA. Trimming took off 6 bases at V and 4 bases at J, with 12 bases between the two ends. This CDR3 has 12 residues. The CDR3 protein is CSVDSGFTEAFF. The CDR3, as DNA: TGCAGCGTCGACAGCGGGTTCACTGAAGCTTTCTTT.

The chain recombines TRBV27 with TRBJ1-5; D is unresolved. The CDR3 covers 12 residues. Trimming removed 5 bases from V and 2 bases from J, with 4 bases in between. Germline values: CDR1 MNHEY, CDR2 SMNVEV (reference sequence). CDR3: CASSTRNQPQHF. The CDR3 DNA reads TGTGCCAGCAGTACTCGCAATCAGCCCCAGCATTTT.

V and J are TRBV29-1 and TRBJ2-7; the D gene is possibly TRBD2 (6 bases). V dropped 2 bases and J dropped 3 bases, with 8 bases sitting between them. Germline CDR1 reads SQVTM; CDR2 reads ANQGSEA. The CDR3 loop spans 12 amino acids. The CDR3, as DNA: TGCAGCGTTGAATGGGGAGGCTACGAGCAGTACTTC. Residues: CSVEWGGYEQYF.

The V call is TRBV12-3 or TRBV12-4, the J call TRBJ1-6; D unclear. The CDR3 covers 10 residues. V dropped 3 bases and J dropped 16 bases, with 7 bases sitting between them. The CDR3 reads CASSLRSLHF. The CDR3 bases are TGTGCCAGCAGTTTGAGGAGTCTCCACTTT.

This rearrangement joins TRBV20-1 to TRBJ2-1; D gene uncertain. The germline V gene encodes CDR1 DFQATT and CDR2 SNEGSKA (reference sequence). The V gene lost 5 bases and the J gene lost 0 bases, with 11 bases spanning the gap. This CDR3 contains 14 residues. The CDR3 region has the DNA TGCAGTGCTTATGGAGTAGTCTCCTACAATGAGCAGTTCTTC. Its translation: CSAYGVVSYNEQFF.

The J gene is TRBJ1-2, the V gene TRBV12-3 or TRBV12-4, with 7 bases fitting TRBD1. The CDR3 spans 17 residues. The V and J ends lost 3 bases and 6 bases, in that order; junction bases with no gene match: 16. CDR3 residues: CASSFHRGQRAGNGYTF. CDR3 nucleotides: TGTGCCAGCAGTTTTCACAGGGGACAAAGGGCAGGGAATGGCTACACCTTC.

The CDR3 protein is CSASPGQGAGETQYF. DNA for the CDR3: TGCAGTGCTAGCCCTGGACAGGGGGCCGGGGAGACCCAGTACTTC. The chain uses TRBV20-1 and TRBJ2-5, with 11 bases aligning to TRBD1. J lost 5 bases, V lost 3 bases, and 8 bases had no gene match. Germline V gives CDR1 DFQATT, CDR2 SNEGSKA (reference sequence). The CDR3 loop spans 15 amino acids.

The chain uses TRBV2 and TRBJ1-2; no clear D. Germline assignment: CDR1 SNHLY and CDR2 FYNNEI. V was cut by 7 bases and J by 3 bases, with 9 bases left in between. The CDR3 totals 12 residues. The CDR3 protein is CASNSDHYGYTF. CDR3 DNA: TGTGCCAGCAACAGCGACCACTATGGCTACACCTTC.

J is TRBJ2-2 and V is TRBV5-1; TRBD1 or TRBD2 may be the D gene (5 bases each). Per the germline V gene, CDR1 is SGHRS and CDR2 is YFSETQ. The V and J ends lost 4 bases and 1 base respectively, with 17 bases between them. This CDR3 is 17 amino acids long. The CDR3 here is CASSPYYGTVNTGELFF. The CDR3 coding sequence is TGCGCCAGCAGCCCTTACTACGGGACGGTGAACACCGGGGAGCTGTTTTTT.

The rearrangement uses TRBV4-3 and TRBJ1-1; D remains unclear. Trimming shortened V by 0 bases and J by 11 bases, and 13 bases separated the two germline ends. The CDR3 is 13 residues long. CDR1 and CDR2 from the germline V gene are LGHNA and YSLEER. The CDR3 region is CASSQDREFAAFF. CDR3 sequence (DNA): TGCGCCAGCAGCCAAGATAGGGAGTTTGCGGCTTTCTTT.

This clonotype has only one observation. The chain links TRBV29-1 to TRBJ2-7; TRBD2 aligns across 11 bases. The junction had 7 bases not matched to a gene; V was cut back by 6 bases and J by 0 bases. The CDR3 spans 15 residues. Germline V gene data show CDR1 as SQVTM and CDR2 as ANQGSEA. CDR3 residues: CSVSGLAGLSYEQYF. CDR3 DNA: TGCAGCGTGTCAGGACTAGCGGGCCTCTCCTACGAGCAGTACTTC.

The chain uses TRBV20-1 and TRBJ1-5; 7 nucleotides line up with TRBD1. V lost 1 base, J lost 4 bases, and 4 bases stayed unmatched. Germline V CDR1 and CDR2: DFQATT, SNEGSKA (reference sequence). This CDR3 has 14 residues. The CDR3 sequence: CSARAPRGNQPQHF. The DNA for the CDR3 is TGCAGTGCTAGAGCCCCCAGGGGGAATCAGCCCCAGCATTTT.

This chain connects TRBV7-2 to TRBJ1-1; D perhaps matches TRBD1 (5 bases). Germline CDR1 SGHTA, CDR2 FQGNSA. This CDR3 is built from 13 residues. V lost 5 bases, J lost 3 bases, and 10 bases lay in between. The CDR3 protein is CASSVQVHTEAFF. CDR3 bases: TGTGCCAGCAGCGTACAGGTACACACTGAAGCTTTCTTT.

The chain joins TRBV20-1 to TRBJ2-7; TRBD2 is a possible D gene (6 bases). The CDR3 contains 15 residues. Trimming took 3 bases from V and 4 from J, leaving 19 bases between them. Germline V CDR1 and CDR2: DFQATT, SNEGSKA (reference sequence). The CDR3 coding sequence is TGCAGTGCTAGCTCCGGGAGAGTAATTTTTTACGAGCAGTACGTC. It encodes CSASSGRVIFYEQYV.

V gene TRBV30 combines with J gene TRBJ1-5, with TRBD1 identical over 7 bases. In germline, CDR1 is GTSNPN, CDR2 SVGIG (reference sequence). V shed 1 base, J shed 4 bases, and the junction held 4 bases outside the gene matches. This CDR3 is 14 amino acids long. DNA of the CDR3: TGTGCCTGGAGTGGACAGGGAGGTAATCAGCCCCAGCATTTT. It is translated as CAWSGQGGNQPQHF. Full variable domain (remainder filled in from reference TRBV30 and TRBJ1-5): SQTIHQWPATLVQPVGSPLSLECTVEGTSNPNLYWYRQAAGRGLQLLFYSVGIGQISSEVPQNLSASRPQDRQFILSSKKLLLSDSGFYLCAWSGQGGNQPQHFGDGTRLSIL.

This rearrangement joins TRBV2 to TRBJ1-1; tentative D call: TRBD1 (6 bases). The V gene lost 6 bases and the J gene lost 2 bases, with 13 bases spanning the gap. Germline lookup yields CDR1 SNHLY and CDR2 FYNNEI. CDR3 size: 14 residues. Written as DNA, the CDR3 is TGTGCCAGCAGACACAGGGTTGCCAACACTGAAGCTTTCTTT. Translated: CASRHRVANTEAFF.

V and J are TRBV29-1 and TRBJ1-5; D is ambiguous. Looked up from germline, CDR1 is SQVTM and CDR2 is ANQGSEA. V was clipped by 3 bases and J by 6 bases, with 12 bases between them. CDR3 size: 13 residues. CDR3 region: CSVEGGVGQPQHF. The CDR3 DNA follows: TGCAGCGTTGAGGGCGGGGTCGGTCAGCCCCAGCATTTT.

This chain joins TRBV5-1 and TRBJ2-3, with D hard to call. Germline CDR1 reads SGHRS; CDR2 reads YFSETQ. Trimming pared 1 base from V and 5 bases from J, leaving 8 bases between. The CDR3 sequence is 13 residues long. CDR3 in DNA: TGCGCCAGCAGCTTGCCGAATAGAGATACGCAGTATTTT. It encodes CASSLPNRDTQYF.

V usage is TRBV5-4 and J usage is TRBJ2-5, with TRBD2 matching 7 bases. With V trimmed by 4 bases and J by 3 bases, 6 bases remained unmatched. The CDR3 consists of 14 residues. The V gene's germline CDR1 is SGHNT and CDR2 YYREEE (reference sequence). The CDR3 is CASSAGGTKETQYF. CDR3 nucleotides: TGTGCCAGCAGCGCCGGGGGGACTAAAGAGACCCAGTACTTC.

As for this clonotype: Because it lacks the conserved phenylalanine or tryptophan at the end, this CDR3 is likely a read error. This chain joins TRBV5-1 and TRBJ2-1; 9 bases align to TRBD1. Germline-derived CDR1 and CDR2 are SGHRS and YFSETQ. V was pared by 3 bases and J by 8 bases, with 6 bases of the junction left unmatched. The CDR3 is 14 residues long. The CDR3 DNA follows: TGCGCCAGCAGCTCTCGACAGGGGGGAGATGAGCAGTTCCTC. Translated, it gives CASSSRQGGDEQFL.

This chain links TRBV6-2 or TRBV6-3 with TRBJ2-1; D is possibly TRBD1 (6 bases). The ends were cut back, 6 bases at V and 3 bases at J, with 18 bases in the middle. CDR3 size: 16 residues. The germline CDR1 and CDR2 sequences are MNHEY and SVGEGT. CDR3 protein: CASSRPTGYGYNEQFF. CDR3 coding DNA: TGTGCCAGCAGCCGCCCCACAGGGTATGGCTACAATGAGCAGTTCTTC.